One and the same sample provided the 21 T cell receptor beta chains below, sequenced in a study of CD8+CD57+ T cells in acquired aplastic anemia. Genomic DNA templated the TCR beta VDJ and CDR3 profiling. MiXCR, applied by TCRdb to the reads, yields one record per CDR3 protein. The sample carries 310,000 or so distinct CDR3 sequences, under 65% recorded once. Whoever was chosen for sequencing had shown CD8+CD57+ cell expansion by flow cytometry. The sample was sorted CD4+, CD8+, or CD8+CD57+ T cells (not recorded which) from PBMCs. Every receptor here comes from a human donor with aplastic anemia.

The genes are TRBV20-1 and TRBJ2-7, with D perhaps matching TRBD1 or TRBD2 (5 bases each). This CDR3 spans 14 amino acids. The ends were cut back, 3 bases at V and 1 base at J, with 13 bases in the middle. The germline gives CDR1 DFQATT, CDR2 SNEGSKA (reference sequence). CDR3 sequence reads: CSARDLGDSYEQYF. In DNA form, the CDR3 reads TGCAGTGCTAGGGACTTGGGGGATTCCTACGAGCAGTACTTC.

CDR3 sequence: CASTTGYQPQHF. DNA of the CDR3: TGTGCCAGTACCACAGGGTATCAGCCCCAGCATTTT. The chain combines TRBV19 with TRBJ1-5, with a possible D match to TRBD1 (6 bases). The CDR3 has 12 residues. The germline V and J ends were trimmed by 7 bases and 5 bases, with 9 bases remaining between them. Germline V gene data show CDR1 as LNHDA and CDR2 as SQIVND (reference sequence).

This clonotype was recorded at least ten times. V is TRBV5-1 and J is TRBJ2-1, with 10 positions matching TRBD2. Germline assignment: CDR1 SGHRS and CDR2 YFSETQ. The CDR3 is made up of 15 amino acids. J was trimmed by 5 bases and V by 4 bases; bases with no gene match: 6. DNA of the CDR3: TGCGCCAGCAGCAACCTAGCGGGAGCCAACAATGAGCAGTTCTTC. Translated, it gives CASSNLAGANNEQFF.

This clonotype showed up just once. The chain has TRBV7-9 and TRBJ2-2; D gene uncertain. The V gene lost 5 bases and the J gene lost 7 bases, with 8 bases spanning the gap. Germline V gene sequence: CDR1 SEHNR, CDR2 FQNEAQ (reference sequence). The CDR3 covers 12 residues. The CDR3 region has the DNA TGTGCCAGCAGCCCGCATCTCGGGGAGCTGTTTTTT. Its protein product is CASSPHLGELFF.

The chain links TRBV9 to TRBJ2-5; 7 bases map to TRBD1. Germline CDR1 is SGDLS and CDR2 is YYNGEE. The CDR3 totals 13 residues. With V trimmed by 3 bases and J by 9 bases, 8 bases remained unmatched. Here the CDR3 DNA reads TGTGCCAGCAGCGGAGGGACAGCCGGGGCCCAGTACTTC. Amino acid sequence: CASSGGTAGAQYF.

The gene calls are TRBV29-1 and TRBJ1-6; 9 bases agree with TRBD1. CDR3 length: 13 amino acids. Trimming at V came to 6 bases and at J to 9 bases, leaving 6 bases not matched to a gene. Germline V gene lookup returns CDR1 SQVTM and CDR2 ANQGSEA. CDR3 sequence (DNA): TGCAGCGTCAAAACGGGACAGGGTTCACCCCTCCACTTT. This codes for CSVKTGQGSPLHF.

The chain employs TRBV24-1 and TRBJ1-4; no firm D call. V was pared by 4 bases and J by 0 bases, with 8 bases between. CDR3 length equals 15 residues. Germline V gene lookup returns CDR1 KGHDR and CDR2 SFDVKD. The CDR3 region has the DNA TGTGCCACCAGTGAGGGATCCGCAACTAATGAAAAACTGTTTTTT. It encodes CATSEGSATNEKLFF.

This clonotype showed up just a few times. The chain combines TRBV7-8 with TRBJ2-7, with D uncertain. Germline CDR1 SGHVS, CDR2 FQNEAQ. The V end was cut by 4 bases, the J end by 5 bases, with 12 bases between. The CDR3 covers 13 residues. The CDR3 region has the DNA TGTGCCAGCAGCTCGGCTGGAGCGCACGAGCAGTACTTC. Translated, it gives CASSSAGAHEQYF.

To note about this clonotype: Given the absence of the conserved phenylalanine or tryptophan at the CDR3 end, a read error is likely. The chain links TRBV10-3 to TRBJ2-5; 10 bases line up with TRBD2. Germline V lookup: CDR1 ENHRY, CDR2 SYGVKD. Trimming took 8 bases from V and 1 from J; bases not matched to a gene: 4. The CDR3 consists of 14 residues. In DNA, the CDR3 is TGTGCCATCGGGGCTAGCGGGGGCCAAGAGACCCAGTACCTC. This sequence encodes CAIGASGGQETQYL.

The chain combines TRBV7-9 with TRBJ1-2; 9 nucleotides agree with TRBD1. The J segment lost 6 bases and the V segment lost 1 base, leaving 9 bases of the junction unmatched. The CDR3 is made up of 16 amino acids. Germline V gene lookup returns CDR1 SEHNR and CDR2 FQNEAQ (reference sequence). CDR3 in DNA: TGTGCCAGCAGCTTAGAGTGGGGACAGGGTCGGAATGGCTACACCTTC. The encoded protein is CASSLEWGQGRNGYTF.

The V and J genes are TRBV29-1 and TRBJ2-5; D gene unclear. CDR1 is SQVTM, CDR2 ANQGSEA, per germline. The CDR3 covers 12 residues. V was trimmed by 0 bases and J by 5 bases, leaving 7 bases between them. CDR3 residues: CSVEEGGETQYF. The CDR3 nucleotides read TGCAGCGTTGAAGAGGGTGGCGAGACCCAGTACTTC.

This clonotype appeared a single time. The V gene is TRBV7-9, the J gene TRBJ2-7; 7 bases line up with TRBD1. The junction had 8 bases not matched to a gene; V was cut back by 6 bases and J by 3 bases. Germline V gives CDR1 SEHNR, CDR2 FQNEAQ (reference sequence). The CDR3 spans 14 residues. Written as DNA, the CDR3 is TGTGCCAGCAGTCCTTCTGCAGGGGGCTACGAGCAGTACTTC. Amino acids: CASSPSAGGYEQYF.

V and J are TRBV7-3 and TRBJ2-6; D gene uncertain. V lost 5 bases to trimming and J lost 0 bases, with 8 bases between them. Germline lookup yields CDR1 SGHTA and CDR2 FQGTGA. The CDR3 totals 15 residues. The CDR3 coding sequence is TGTGCCAGCAGCCGTAGCTCCTCTGGGGCCAACGTCCTGACTTTC. Protein: CASSRSSSGANVLTF. Drawing the rest from reference TRBV7-3 and TRBJ2-6, the complete variable domain is GAGVSQTPSNKVTEKGKYVELRCDPISGHTALYWYRQSLGQGPEFLIYFQGTGAADDSGLPNDRFFAVRPEGSVSTLKIQRTERGDSAVYLCASSRSSSGANVLTFGAGSRLTVL.

The J gene is TRBJ2-7, the V gene TRBV7-2; D unresolved. Germline V gene lookup returns CDR1 SGHTA and CDR2 FQGNSA. This CDR3 is built from 14 residues. Between the trimmed V and J ends, which lost 0 bases and 6 bases, there was a span of 12 bases. CDR3 bases: TGTGCCAGCAGCTTAGCAGGGATCGGCCCCGAGCAGTACTTC. This encodes CASSLAGIGPEQYF. Full variable domain (rest looked up from reference TRBV7-2 and TRBJ2-7): GAGVSQSPSNKVTEKGKDVELRCDPISGHTALYWYRQSLGQGLEFLIYFQGNSAPDKSGLPSDRFSAERTGGSVSTLTIQRTQQEDSAVYLCASSLAGIGPEQYFGPGTRLTVT.

This clonotype showed up just a few times. A much more abundant neighbour one base away suggests this may be a read error. This chain connects TRBV6-5 to TRBJ2-1; D call uncertain. Germline-derived CDR1 and CDR2 are MNHEY and SVGAGI. CDR3 size: 12 residues. CDR3 in amino acids: CASQVSCNEQFF. The CDR3 DNA reads TGTGCCAGCCAAGTCTCCTGCAATGAGCAGTTCTTC.

Of note for this clonotype: This could be a read error, since a much larger clone is one nucleotide away. The chain couples TRBV7-2 to TRBJ2-1; TRBD2 matches at 7 bases. The CDR3 is made up of 15 amino acids. Germline-derived CDR1 and CDR2 are SGHTA and FQGNSA. The CDR3 DNA reads as TGTGCCAGCAGCTTGGCGGGAGAATACGCGAATGGGCAGTTCTTC. As protein: CASSLAGEYANGQFF.

This clonotype was counted only a few times. The chain carries TRBV2 and TRBJ1-1, with 7 bases matching TRBD1. The germline CDR1 and CDR2 sequences are SNHLY and FYNNEI. The CDR3 spans 14 residues. The J segment lost 5 bases and the V segment lost 7 bases, leaving 10 bases of the junction unmatched. DNA for the CDR3: TGTGCCAGCACAAGGGAGGGGGCAGGGACTGAAGCTTTCTTT. This codes for CASTREGAGTEAFF.

This clonotype was seen more than once but under ten times. The J gene is TRBJ2-1, the V gene TRBV20-1; D remains unclear. Germline V gene lookup returns CDR1 DFQATT and CDR2 SNEGSKA (reference sequence). The CDR3 extends over 12 amino acids. Between the trimmed V and J ends, which lost 2 bases and 6 bases, there was a span of 8 bases. This chain's CDR3 is CSARQAFNEQFF. The CDR3 coding sequence is TGCAGTGCTAGACAGGCCTTCAATGAGCAGTTCTTC.

This clonotype came up many times. The genes are TRBV25-1 and TRBJ2-5; D could derive from TRBD1 or TRBD2 (6 bases each). Per germline, CDR1 MGHDK and CDR2 SYGVNS. Trimming removed 2 bases at V and 10 bases at J, with 23 bases between. The CDR3 consists of 16 residues. CDR3 bases: TGTGCCAGCAGTGAAGGGGGGCAGTTGTGGGGGAAGGACCAGTACTTC. This sequence encodes CASSEGGQLWGKDQYF.

This clonotype was recorded at least ten times. The chain couples TRBV6-1 to TRBJ1-1, with TRBD1 matching 8 bases. This CDR3 is 15 amino acids long. The J segment lost 5 bases and the V segment lost 6 bases, leaving 11 bases of the junction unmatched. In germline, CDR1 is MNHNS, CDR2 SASEGT. The CDR3 here is CASRDRQGSLTEAFF. CDR3 DNA: TGTGCCAGCAGGGATAGACAGGGGTCGCTTACTGAAGCTTTCTTT.

J is TRBJ1-6 and V is TRBV19; D may be TRBD1 (5 bases). V lost 2 bases to trimming and J lost 7 bases, with 6 bases between them. Germline values: CDR1 LNHDA, CDR2 SQIVND (reference sequence). This CDR3 contains 13 residues. CDR3 in amino acids: CASSIRQNSPLHF. DNA for the CDR3: TGTGCCAGTAGTATACGACAGAATTCACCCCTCCACTTT.